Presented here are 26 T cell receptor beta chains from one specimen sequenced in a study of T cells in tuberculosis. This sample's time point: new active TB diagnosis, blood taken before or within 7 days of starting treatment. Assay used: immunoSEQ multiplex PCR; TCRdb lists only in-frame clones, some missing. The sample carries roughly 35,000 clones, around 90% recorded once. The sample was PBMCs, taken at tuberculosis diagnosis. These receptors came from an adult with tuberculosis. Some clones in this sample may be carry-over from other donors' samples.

In DNA form, the CDR3 reads TGCGCCAGCAGCTTGGGACAGGGTGGACGGGAGCAGTACTTC. Translated, it gives CASSLGQGGREQYF. The V gene is TRBV5-1, the J gene TRBJ2-7; 7 bases match TRBD1. This CDR3 contains 14 residues. V gave up 0 bases and J gave up 7 bases; unmatched junction bases: 7. CDR1 and CDR2 (germline): SGHRS, YFSETQ.

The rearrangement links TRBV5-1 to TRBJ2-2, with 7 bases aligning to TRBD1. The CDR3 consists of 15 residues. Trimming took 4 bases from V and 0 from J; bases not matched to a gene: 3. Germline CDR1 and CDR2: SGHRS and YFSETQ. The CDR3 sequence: CASSRGTANTGELFF. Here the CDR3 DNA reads TGCGCCAGCAGCAGGGGGACAGCGAACACCGGGGAGCTGTTTTTT.

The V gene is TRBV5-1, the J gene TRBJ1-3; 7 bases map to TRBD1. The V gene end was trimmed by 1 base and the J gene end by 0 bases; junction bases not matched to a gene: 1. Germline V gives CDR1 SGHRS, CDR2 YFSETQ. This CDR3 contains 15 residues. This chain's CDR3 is CASSLTGASGNTIYF. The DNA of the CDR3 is TGCGCCAGCAGCTTGACAGGGGCCTCTGGAAACACCATATATTTT. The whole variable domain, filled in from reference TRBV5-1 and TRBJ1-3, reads KAGVTQTPRYLIKTRGQQVTLSCSPISGHRSVSWYQQTPGQGLQFLFEYFSETQRNKGNFPGRFSGRQFSNSRSEMNVSTLELGDSALYLCASSLTGASGNTIYFGEGSWLTVV.

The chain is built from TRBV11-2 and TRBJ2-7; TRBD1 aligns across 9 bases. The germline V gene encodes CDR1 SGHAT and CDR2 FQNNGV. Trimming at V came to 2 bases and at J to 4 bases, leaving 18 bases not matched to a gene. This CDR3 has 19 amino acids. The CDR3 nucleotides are TGTGCCAGCAGCTTAAGGGGACAGGGCCGGCCCGCATACCCTTACGAGCAGTACTTC. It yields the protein CASSLRGQGRPAYPYEQYF.

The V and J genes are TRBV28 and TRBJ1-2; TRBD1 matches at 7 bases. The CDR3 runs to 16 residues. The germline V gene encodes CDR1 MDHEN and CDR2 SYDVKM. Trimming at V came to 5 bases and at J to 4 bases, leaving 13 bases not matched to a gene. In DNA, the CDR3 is TGTGCCAGCAGTCCACACTCCGGGACAGAATTCTATGGCTACACCTTC. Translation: CASSPHSGTEFYGYTF.

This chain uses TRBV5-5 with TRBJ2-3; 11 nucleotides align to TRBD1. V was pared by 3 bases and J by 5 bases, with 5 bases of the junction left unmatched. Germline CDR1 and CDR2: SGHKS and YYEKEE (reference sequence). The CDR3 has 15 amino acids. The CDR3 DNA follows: TGTGCCAGCAGCTCCACCGGGACAGGGGGAGATACGCAGTATTTT. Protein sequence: CASSSTGTGGDTQYF.

CDR3 in amino acids: CASSLDRGTDTQYF. In nucleotides, the CDR3 is TGTGCCAGCAGCTTAGACAGGGGAACAGATACGCAGTATTTT. V is TRBV7-9 and J is TRBJ2-3, with 7 bases lining up with TRBD1. In germline, CDR1 is SEHNR, CDR2 FQNEAQ (reference sequence). The CDR3 has 14 amino acids. The trim removed 1 base at V and 3 bases at J, leaving 1 base unmatched. Filled out from reference TRBV7-9 and TRBJ2-3, the complete variable domain reads DTGVSQNPRHKITKRGQNVTFRCDPISEHNRLYWYRQTLGQGPEFLTYFQNEAQLEKSRLLSDRFSAERPKGSFSTLEIQRTEQGDSAMYLCASSLDRGTDTQYFGPGTRLTVL.

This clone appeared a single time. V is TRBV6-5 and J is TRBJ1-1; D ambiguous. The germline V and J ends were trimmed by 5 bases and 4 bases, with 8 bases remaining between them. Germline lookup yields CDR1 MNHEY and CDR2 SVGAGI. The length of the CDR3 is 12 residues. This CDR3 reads CASSRGGTEAFF. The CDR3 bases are TGTGCCAGCAGTCGGGGAGGCACTGAAGCTTTCTTT.

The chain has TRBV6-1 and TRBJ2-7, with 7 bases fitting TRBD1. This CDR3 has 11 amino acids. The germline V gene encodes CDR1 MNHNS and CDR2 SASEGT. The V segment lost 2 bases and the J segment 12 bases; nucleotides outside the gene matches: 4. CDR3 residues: CASSEPAGGYF. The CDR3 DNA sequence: TGTGCCAGCAGTGAACCGGCAGGGGGGTACTTC.

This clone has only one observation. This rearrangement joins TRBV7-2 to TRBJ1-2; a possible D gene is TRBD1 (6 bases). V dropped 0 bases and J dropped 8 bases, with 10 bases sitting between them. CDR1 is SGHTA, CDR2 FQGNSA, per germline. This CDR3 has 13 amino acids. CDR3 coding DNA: TGTGCCAGCAGCTTAGCGGGCAGGGGCGGCTACACCTTC. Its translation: CASSLAGRGGYTF.

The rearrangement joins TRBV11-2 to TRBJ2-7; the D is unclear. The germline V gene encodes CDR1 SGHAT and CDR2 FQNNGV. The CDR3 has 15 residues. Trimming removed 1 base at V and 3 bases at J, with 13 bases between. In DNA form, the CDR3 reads TGTGCCAGCAGCTTAGCAGGCCCCATGGGCTACGAGCAGTACTTC. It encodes CASSLAGPMGYEQYF.

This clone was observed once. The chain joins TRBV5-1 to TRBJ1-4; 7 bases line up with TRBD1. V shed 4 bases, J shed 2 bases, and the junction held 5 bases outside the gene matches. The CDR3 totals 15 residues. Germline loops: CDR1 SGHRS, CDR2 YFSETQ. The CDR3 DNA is TGCGCCAGCAGCCTAAACAGGGGTACTAATGAAAAACTGTTTTTT. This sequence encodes CASSLNRGTNEKLFF.

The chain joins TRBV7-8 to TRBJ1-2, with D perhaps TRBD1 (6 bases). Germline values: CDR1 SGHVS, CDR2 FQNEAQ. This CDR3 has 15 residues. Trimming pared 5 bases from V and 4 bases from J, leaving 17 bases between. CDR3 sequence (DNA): TGTGCCAGCAGCCCTCGACAGGACGCGGCCTATGGCTACACCTTC. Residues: CASSPRQDAAYGYTF.

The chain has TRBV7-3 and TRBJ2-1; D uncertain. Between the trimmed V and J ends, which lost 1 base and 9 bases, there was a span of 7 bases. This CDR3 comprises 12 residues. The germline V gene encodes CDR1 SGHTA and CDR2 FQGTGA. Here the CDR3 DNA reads TGTGCCAGCAGCTTAAGCGGTAGTGAGCAGTTCTTC. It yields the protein CASSLSGSEQFF.

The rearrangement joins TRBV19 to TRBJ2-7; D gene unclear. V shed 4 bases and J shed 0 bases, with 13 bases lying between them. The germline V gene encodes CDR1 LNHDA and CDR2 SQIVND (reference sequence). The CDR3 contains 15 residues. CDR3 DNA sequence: TGTGCCAGTAGTACCGCGGAGAGGAGCTCCTACGAGCAGTACTTC. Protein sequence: CASSTAERSSYEQYF.

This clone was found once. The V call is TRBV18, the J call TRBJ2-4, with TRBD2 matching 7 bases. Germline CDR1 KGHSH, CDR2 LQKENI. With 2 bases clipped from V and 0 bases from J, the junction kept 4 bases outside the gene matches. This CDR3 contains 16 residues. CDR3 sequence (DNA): TGTGCCAGCTCACCAAGGGACTACCTAGCCAAAAACATTCAGTACTTC. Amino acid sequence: CASSPRDYLAKNIQYF.

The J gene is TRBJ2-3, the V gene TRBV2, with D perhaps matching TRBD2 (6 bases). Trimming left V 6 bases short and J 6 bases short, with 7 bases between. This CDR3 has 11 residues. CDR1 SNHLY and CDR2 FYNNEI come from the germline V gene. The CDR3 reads CASSLADTQYF. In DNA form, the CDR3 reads TGTGCCAGCAGCCTAGCGGATACGCAGTATTTT.

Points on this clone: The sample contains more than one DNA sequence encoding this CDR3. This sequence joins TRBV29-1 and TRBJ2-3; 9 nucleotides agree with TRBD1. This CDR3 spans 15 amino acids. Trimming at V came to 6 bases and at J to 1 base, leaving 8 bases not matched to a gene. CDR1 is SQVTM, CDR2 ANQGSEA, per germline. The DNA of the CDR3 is TGCAGCGTCGGACCCCGGGACAGGGGCACAGATACGCAGTATTTT. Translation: CSVGPRDRGTDTQYF.

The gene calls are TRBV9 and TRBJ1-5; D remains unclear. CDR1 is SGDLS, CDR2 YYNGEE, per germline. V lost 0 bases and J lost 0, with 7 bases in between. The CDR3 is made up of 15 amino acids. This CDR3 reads CASSVDGSSNQPQHF. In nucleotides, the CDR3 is TGTGCCAGCAGCGTAGATGGCAGTAGCAATCAGCCCCAGCATTTT.

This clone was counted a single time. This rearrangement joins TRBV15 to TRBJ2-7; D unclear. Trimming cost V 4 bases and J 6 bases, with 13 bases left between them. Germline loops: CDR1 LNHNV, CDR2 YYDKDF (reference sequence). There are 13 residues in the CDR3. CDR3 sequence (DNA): TGTGCCACCAGCATCCGCCCAAGAGGCGAGCAGTACTTC. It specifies CATSIRPRGEQYF.

The CDR3 DNA is TGTGCCAGCAAATTCCAGGGGCCGGGGACTGAAGCTTTCTTT. Translated: CASKFQGPGTEAFF. The chain combines TRBV6-5 with TRBJ1-1, with a tentative D call TRBD1 (6 bases). Trimming removed 7 bases from V and 5 bases from J, with 17 bases in between. Germline V gene sequence: CDR1 MNHEY, CDR2 SVGAGI. The CDR3 totals 14 residues.

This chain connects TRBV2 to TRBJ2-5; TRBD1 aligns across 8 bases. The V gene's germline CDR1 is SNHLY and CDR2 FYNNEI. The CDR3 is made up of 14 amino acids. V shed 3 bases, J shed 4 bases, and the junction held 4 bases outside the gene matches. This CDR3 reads CASSDRGRIETQYF. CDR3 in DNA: TGTGCCAGCAGTGACAGGGGGCGGATAGAGACCCAGTACTTC.

CDR3 in DNA: TGTGCCAGCAGACAGTCAGGGGCCGAGCAGTACTTC. It is translated as CASRQSGAEQYF. This sequence joins TRBV6-6 and TRBJ2-7, with D possibly matching TRBD1 (6 bases). The CDR3 is 12 residues long. Trimming took 6 bases from V and 6 from J, leaving 12 bases between them. Germline V gene lookup returns CDR1 MNHNY and CDR2 SVGAGI (reference sequence).

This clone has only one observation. The CDR3 region has the DNA TGTGCCAGCAGCCCGCGGGGGCTAGGTGGCTACACCTTC. Translation: CASSPRGLGGYTF. The V call is TRBV11-2, the J call TRBJ1-2, with a possible D match to TRBD1 (6 bases). Germline CDR1 reads SGHAT; CDR2 reads FQNNGV. The CDR3 length is 13 residues. Trimming took off 5 bases at V and 7 bases at J, with 14 bases between the two ends.

The CDR3 protein is CASSVVGTGQTEAFF. The CDR3 DNA reads TGTGCCAGCAGCGTAGTCGGGACGGGACAGACCGAAGCTTTCTTT. The V and J genes are TRBV9 and TRBJ1-1; 7 nucleotides match TRBD1. The germline gives CDR1 SGDLS, CDR2 YYNGEE. The junction had 10 bases not matched to a gene; V was cut back by 0 bases and J by 8 bases. The length of the CDR3 is 15 residues.

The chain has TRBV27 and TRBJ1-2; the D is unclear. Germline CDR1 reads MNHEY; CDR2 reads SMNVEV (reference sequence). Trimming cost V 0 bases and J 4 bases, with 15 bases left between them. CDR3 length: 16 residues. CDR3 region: CASSLSAARGFYGYTF. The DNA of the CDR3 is TGTGCCAGCAGTTTATCGGCAGCTCGGGGATTCTATGGCTACACCTTC.